This T cell receptor beta chain was captured in a study of T-cell memory formation after mild COVID-19. Overall study results and limits: Clones that contracted clustered mainly in CM and EM if CD4+ and in EMRA if CD8+.

In its sample, this clonotype was seen a few times. Antigen specificity is unknown. Trimming stripped 3 bases from V and 2 bases from J, with 11 bases between. The CDR3 loop spans 13 amino acids. Germline CDR1 reads GTSNPN; CDR2 reads SVGIG (reference sequence). With constant-segment primers, 5'RACE yielded cDNA libraries of TCR alpha and TCR beta that carried sample barcodes and UMIs. TCRdb analysed the 5' RACE reads with MiXCR anew, one entry per CDR3 protein. Here the sample spans 180,000 or so distinct CDR3 sequences, 16% being singletons. The origin of this receptor is an adult woman who had mild COVID-19 (a few samples of this study predate the infection). Cell type and time point are not known. The V and J genes are TRBV30 and TRBJ2-7; the D is unclear. The source material was PBMCs or a T cell subset sorted from them (not recorded which). Here the CDR3 DNA reads TGTGCCTGGAGCGCCGGACCCCCCTACGAGCAGTACTTC. It translates to CAWSAGPPYEQYF.